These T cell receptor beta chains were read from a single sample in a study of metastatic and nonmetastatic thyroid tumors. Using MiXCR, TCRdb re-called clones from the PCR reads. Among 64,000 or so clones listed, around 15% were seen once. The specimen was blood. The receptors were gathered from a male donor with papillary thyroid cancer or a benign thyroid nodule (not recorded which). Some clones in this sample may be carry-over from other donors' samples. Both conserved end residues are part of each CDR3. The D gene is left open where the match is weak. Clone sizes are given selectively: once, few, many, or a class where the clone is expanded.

CASSTPGQGSNQPQHF	TGTGCCAGTAGTACACCGGGACAGGGTAGCAATCAGCCCCAGCACTTT	TRBJ1-5	TRBD1	-	TRBV19
CATSRVRIGNEKLFF	TGTGCCACCAGCAGAGTGAGGATCGGAAATGAAAAACTGTTTTTT	TRBJ1-4	-	many	TRBV15
CASTQPGQTTHSNQPQHF	TGTGCCAGCACGCAACCGGGACAGACTACTCATAGCAATCAGCCCCAGCATTTT	TRBJ1-5	TRBD1	many	TRBV6-6
CASSGTGAGYTF	TGTGCCAGCAGTGGTACAGGTGCTGGCTACACCTTC	TRBJ1-2	-	-	TRBV6-1
CASSLGHLNTEAFF	TGTGCCAGCAGCCTAGGACACCTGAACACTGAAGCTTTCTTT	TRBJ1-1	-	-	TRBV3-1
CASKRGTGFDEQFF	TGTGCCAGCAAACGGGGGACAGGGTTCGATGAGCAGTTCTTC	TRBJ2-1	TRBD1	many	TRBV6-1
CASSQNRGLGGELFF	TGTGCCAGCAGTCAGAACAGGGGGCTCGGCGGGGAGCTGTTTTTT	TRBJ2-2	TRBD1	many	TRBV12-3/TRBV12-4
CASRRGGGEKLFF	TGTGCCAGCAGGAGGGGAGGGGGTGAAAAACTGTTTTTT	TRBJ1-4	-	many	TRBV6-1
CASSNIRGRSMNTEAFF	TGTGCCAGCAGTAACATAAGGGGTAGGAGCATGAACACTGAAGCTTTCTTT	TRBJ1-1	-	few	TRBV28
CASRKTSTRGELFF	TGTGCCAGCAGAAAGACTAGCACTCGCGGGGAGCTGTTTTTT	TRBJ2-2	TRBD2	-	TRBV28
CASMGPHPHGGLGEDTQYF	TGTGCCAGCATGGGACCCCACCCCCACGGCGGGCTTGGTGAAGATACGCAGTATTTT	TRBJ2-3	-	many	TRBV28
CASSLDGSAFF	TGTGCCAGCAGCCTAGATGGCTCGGCTTTCTTT	TRBJ1-1	-	many	TRBV28
CASSPDRPPYNEQFF	TGTGCCAGCTCACCCGACCGCCCGCCCTACAATGAGCAGTTCTTC	TRBJ2-1	-	many	TRBV18
CASSYSIWDRGILPLHF	TGTGCCAGCAGTTACTCGATTTGGGACAGGGGTATTTTGCCCCTCCACTTT	TRBJ1-6	TRBD1	many	TRBV6-5
CASSVESGVTDTQYF	TGTGCCAGCAGCGTAGAGAGCGGGGTCACAGATACGCAGTATTTT	TRBJ2-3	TRBD2	many	TRBV9
CASSAGLGGRSKDTF	TGTGCCAGCAGCGCCGGGTTGGGGGGGCGAAGTAAGGACACCTTC	TRBJ1-2	-	many	TRBV9
CASSSSTERDRSYEQYF	TGTGCCAGCAGTTCCAGTACCGAGCGGGACAGATCCTACGAGCAGTACTTC	TRBJ2-7	-	many	TRBV28
CASTQTGINSPLHF	TGTGCCAGCACGCAGACAGGGATAAATTCACCCCTCCACTTT	TRBJ1-6	TRBD1	-	TRBV2
CSSRYQGLEYNEQFF	TGTTCCAGCAGATACCAGGGGCTAGAGTACAATGAGCAGTTCTTC	TRBJ2-1	-	-	TRBV2
CASSTQGATEAFF	TGTGCCAGCAGCACCCAGGGGGCGACTGAAGCTTTCTTT	TRBJ1-1	TRBD1	many	TRBV7-3
CASMPTSGSANTWELFF	TGCGCCAGCATGCCGACTAGCGGGTCCGCGAACACCTGGGAGCTGTTTTTT	TRBJ2-2	TRBD2	-	TRBV5-1
CASSHNSPLHF	TGTGCCAGCAGCCACAATTCACCCCTCCACTTT	TRBJ1-6	-	many	TRBV7-2
CASSLTDRAGYTF	TGTGCCAGCAGCTTGACGGACAGGGCAGGCTACACCTTC	TRBJ1-2	TRBD1	-	TRBV5-4
CASSQGLAGGSHTDTQYF	TGTGCCAGCAGCCAAGGTCTAGCGGGAGGGAGCCACACAGATACGCAGTATTTT	TRBJ2-3	TRBD2	many	TRBV14
CSARSQMPGNTIYF	TGCAGTGCTAGAAGCCAGATGCCTGGAAACACCATATATTTT	TRBJ1-3	-	many	TRBV20-1
CASSLDSNEQFF	TGCGCCAGCAGCTTGGACAGTAATGAGCAGTTCTTC	TRBJ2-1	-	many	TRBV5-1
CASSLRAREQFF	TGTGCCAGCAGCTTGAGGGCCCGAGAGCAGTTCTTC	TRBJ2-1	-	many	TRBV5-5
CASSDGRGLLNIQYF	TGTGCCAGCAGTGATGGCAGGGGGCTTTTAAACATTCAGTACTTC	TRBJ2-4	TRBD1	many	TRBV2
CASSLLRLPEDGEQFF	TGTGCCAGCAGCTTATTACGCCTCCCAGAGGACGGTGAGCAGTTCTTC	TRBJ2-1	-	once	TRBV7-3
CSASDLGRYGNTIYF	TGCAGTGCTAGTGATCTTGGGAGATATGGAAACACCATATATTTT	TRBJ1-3	-	-	TRBV20-1
CASSLVNTEAFF	TGCGCCAGCAGCTTGGTTAACACTGAAGCTTTCTTT	TRBJ1-1	-	many	TRBV5-1
CASSFGSVKFGYEAFF	TGTGCCAGCAGTTTTGGTTCGGTCAAGTTCGGGTATGAAGCTTTCTTT	TRBJ1-1	-	many	TRBV27
CASSPLPSTDTQYF	TGTGCCAGCAGCCCGCTGCCCAGCACAGATACGCAGTATTTT	TRBJ2-3	-	many	TRBV5-4
CASSIYRPSAVNSPLHF	TGTGCCAGCAGTATCTACAGGCCTTCGGCTGTTAATTCACCCCTCCACTTT	TRBJ1-6	-	few	TRBV27
CASSPTLGRFTEAFF	TGTGCCAGCAGCCCCACCTTGGGGAGGTTCACTGAAGCTTTCTTT	TRBJ1-1	-	many	TRBV11-2
CASSLDKRWSYGYTF	TGTGCCAGCAGTTTAGATAAAAGGTGGTCCTATGGCTACACCTTC	TRBJ1-2	-	many	TRBV28
CAISRSYEQYF	TGTGCCATTTCTAGGTCCTACGAGCAGTACTTC	TRBJ2-7	-	many	TRBV2
CASSWASTNTEAFF	TGTGCCAGCAGTTGGGCGAGTACGAACACTGAAGCTTTCTTT	TRBJ1-1	-	many	TRBV12-3/TRBV12-4
CASSYSGPPGGNQPQHF	TGTGCCAGCAGTTACTCTGGCCCCCCGGGGGGCAATCAGCCCCAGCATTTT	TRBJ1-5	-	many	TRBV6-5
CASSFLGNEQFF	TGTGCCAGCAGTTTTCTGGGCAATGAGCAGTTCTTC	TRBJ2-1	-	many	TRBV27
CASSVMGGSETQYF	TGTGCCAGCAGCGTGATGGGGGGCAGCGAGACCCAGTACTTC	TRBJ2-5	-	many	TRBV9
CASSLRQVGMVTNYGYTF	TGTGCCAGCAGCTTGCGCCAGGTCGGGATGGTTACTAACTATGGCTACACCTTC	TRBJ1-2	-	many	TRBV5-6
CASSYQNTEAFF	TGTGCCAGCAGTTATCAGAACACTGAAGCTTTCTTT	TRBJ1-1	-	many	TRBV11-2
CASSYLTSGYEQYF	TGTGCCAGCAGCTACTTGACTAGCGGCTACGAGCAGTACTTC	TRBJ2-7	TRBD2	-	TRBV13
CASSVGRNNEQFF	TGTGCCAGCAGCGTGGGACGGAACAATGAGCAGTTCTTC	TRBJ2-1	-	many	TRBV9
CASSYSPPGQITGELFF	TGTGCCAGCAGTTACTCGCCCCCGGGACAGATCACCGGGGAGCTGTTTTTT	TRBJ2-2	TRBD1	few	TRBV6-2/TRBV6-3
CAWSGLGGSSPLHF	TGTGCCTGGAGTGGTTTGGGGGGAAGTTCACCCCTCCACTTT	TRBJ1-6	-	-	TRBV30
CASSQERGDGYTF	TGTGCCAGCAGCCAGGAGAGGGGAGATGGCTACACCTTC	TRBJ1-2	-	many	TRBV4-2
CSAAGPDSNYNEQFF	TGCAGTGCTGCGGGACCGGACTCTAACTACAATGAGCAGTTCTTC	TRBJ2-1	-	many	TRBV20-1
CASSLGRRGNSPLHF	TGCGCCAGCAGCTTGGGTCGCAGGGGGAATTCACCCCTCCACTTT	TRBJ1-6	TRBD1	many	TRBV5-1
CASSLDRQSYNEQFF	TGTGCCAGCAGCCTCGACAGGCAAAGTTACAATGAGCAGTTCTTC	TRBJ2-1	-	-	TRBV2
CASSGGGVRTTSGANVLTF	TGTGCCAGCAGTGGTGGGGGGGTGAGGACAACTTCTGGGGCCAACGTCCTGACTTTC	TRBJ2-6	TRBD2	many	TRBV3-1
CASSSWGLGGEVTQYF	TGTGCCAGCAGCTCGTGGGGGCTGGGAGGAGAGGTGACCCAGTACTTC	TRBJ2-5	-	few	TRBV5-6
CASIEAGVSTDEQFF	TGTGCCAGCATCGAAGCGGGGGTGTCTACGGATGAGCAATTCTTC	TRBJ2-1	TRBD2	few	TRBV25-1
CSARGGRYEQYF	TGCAGTGCTAGGGGGGGACGTTACGAGCAGTACTTC	TRBJ2-7	-	-	TRBV20-1